Listed below are T cell receptor beta chains from one sample, sequenced in a study of GPR56 and killer-like receptors on CD4 memory cells. From the reads, TCRdb lists one entry per CDR3 protein and no DNA. With about 2,900 distinct CDR3 sequences in the sample, the ten largest clones hold roughly 3.2%. The specimen was memory CD4+ T cells from blood. These receptor sequences come from a human donor in good health. Both conserved end residues are part of each CDR3. The order of the fields is V gene, clone size, J gene, CDR3 protein. Not every row has a clone size; where given, it reads once, few, many or a size class.

v_gene: TRBV27
abundance: large
j_gene: TRBJ1-2
CDR3aa: CASREGGYYGYTF

v_gene: TRBV6-1
abundance: .
j_gene: TRBJ1-6
CDR3aa: CASGTYNNLHF

v_gene: TRBV11-3
abundance: medium-sized
j_gene: TRBJ2-5
CDR3aa: CASSLGTTKPQETQYF

v_gene: TRBV11-2
abundance: .
j_gene: TRBJ1-1
CDR3aa: CASSPAGGSTEAFF

v_gene: TRBV7-2
abundance: medium-sized
j_gene: TRBJ2-7
CDR3aa: CASSLQGASSYEQYF

v_gene: TRBV18
abundance: medium-sized
j_gene: TRBJ1-2
CDR3aa: CASSPREGGYTF

v_gene: TRBV29-1
abundance: .
j_gene: TRBJ1-2
CDR3aa: CSVEARGGYTF

v_gene: TRBV19
abundance: large
j_gene: TRBJ2-1
CDR3aa: CASGNGGVRYNEQFF

v_gene: TRBV6-5
abundance: .
j_gene: TRBJ1-2
CDR3aa: CASRGTGGGDGYTF

v_gene: TRBV7-9
abundance: .
j_gene: TRBJ1-1
CDR3aa: CASSLRLGNTEAFF

v_gene: TRBV12-3/TRBV12-4
abundance: medium-sized
j_gene: TRBJ2-3
CDR3aa: CASSPGTSGGFTDTQYF

v_gene: TRBV19
abundance: medium-sized
j_gene: TRBJ1-1
CDR3aa: CASSMATGTLRTEAFF

v_gene: TRBV6-2/TRBV6-3
abundance: large
j_gene: TRBJ2-2
CDR3aa: CASSYSGSGRELFF

v_gene: TRBV6-1
abundance: medium-sized
j_gene: TRBJ1-5
CDR3aa: CASKNTGGGQPQHF

v_gene: TRBV12-3/TRBV12-4
abundance: .
j_gene: TRBJ1-5
CDR3aa: CASSYQLGNQPQHF

v_gene: TRBV9
abundance: .
j_gene: TRBJ2-7
CDR3aa: CASSIGQGAYEQYF

v_gene: TRBV19
abundance: large
j_gene: TRBJ1-2
CDR3aa: CASTPGQGAYGYTF

v_gene: TRBV2
abundance: .
j_gene: TRBJ1-2
CDR3aa: CASSQEKTGVGYTF

v_gene: TRBV7-2
abundance: medium-sized
j_gene: TRBJ1-2
CDR3aa: CASSLVPYGYTF

v_gene: TRBV12-3/TRBV12-4
abundance: .
j_gene: TRBJ2-5
CDR3aa: CASSGQLQAGETQYF

v_gene: TRBV7-3
abundance: .
j_gene: TRBJ2-1
CDR3aa: CASSSDVPWGKQFF

v_gene: TRBV4-1
abundance: .
j_gene: TRBJ2-7
CDR3aa: CASSQGPASASHEQYF

v_gene: TRBV29-1
abundance: medium-sized
j_gene: TRBJ2-7
CDR3aa: CSVDWAYEQYF

v_gene: TRBV6-2/TRBV6-3
abundance: .
j_gene: TRBJ2-5
CDR3aa: CASSAAGTGGRAETQYF

v_gene: TRBV20-1
abundance: .
j_gene: TRBJ1-6
CDR3aa: CSAGTAYNSPLHF

v_gene: TRBV28
abundance: .
j_gene: TRBJ2-3
CDR3aa: CASRETSGGGDTQYF

v_gene: TRBV5-6
abundance: medium-sized
j_gene: TRBJ2-5
CDR3aa: CASSLGLAGQETQYF

v_gene: TRBV24-1
abundance: .
j_gene: TRBJ2-3
CDR3aa: CATSDGGGRTDTQYF

v_gene: TRBV19
abundance: medium-sized
j_gene: TRBJ1-1
CDR3aa: CASSPRDGENTEAFF

v_gene: TRBV6-5
abundance: medium-sized
j_gene: TRBJ1-1
CDR3aa: CASSGRGEAFF

v_gene: TRBV24-1
abundance: medium-sized
j_gene: TRBJ2-5
CDR3aa: CATTPPGLEETQYF

v_gene: TRBV7-2
abundance: medium-sized
j_gene: TRBJ2-1
CDR3aa: CASSLGRGVNNEQFF

v_gene: TRBV5-6
abundance: .
j_gene: TRBJ1-2
CDR3aa: CASSLAHRGNYGYTF

v_gene: TRBV7-3
abundance: .
j_gene: TRBJ2-1
CDR3aa: CASSRRAGPYNEQFF

v_gene: TRBV12-3/TRBV12-4
abundance: .
j_gene: TRBJ2-1
CDR3aa: CASSFCGGGYNEQFF

v_gene: TRBV12-5
abundance: .
j_gene: TRBJ2-5
CDR3aa: CASGLPKTSGVGTQYF

v_gene: TRBV5-6
abundance: medium-sized
j_gene: TRBJ1-1
CDR3aa: CASSPGPDSEAFF

v_gene: TRBV2
abundance: .
j_gene: TRBJ2-5
CDR3aa: CASSLGDFQETQYF

v_gene: TRBV6-1
abundance: medium-sized
j_gene: TRBJ2-1
CDR3aa: CASSRTGLSRREQFF

v_gene: TRBV6-1
abundance: large
j_gene: TRBJ1-1
CDR3aa: CASSAQANTEAFF

v_gene: TRBV12-3/TRBV12-4
abundance: .
j_gene: TRBJ1-2
CDR3aa: CASSADTNYGYTF

v_gene: TRBV6-6
abundance: .
j_gene: TRBJ2-1
CDR3aa: CASSYPPGQEGNEQFF

v_gene: TRBV7-9
abundance: medium-sized
j_gene: TRBJ1-6
CDR3aa: CASSPISGDGGNSPLHF

v_gene: TRBV20-1
abundance: .
j_gene: TRBJ1-1
CDR3aa: CSARDQGRLANTEAFF

v_gene: TRBV6-2/TRBV6-3
abundance: .
j_gene: TRBJ2-1
CDR3aa: CATRPVATYNEQFF